This T cell receptor beta chain was captured in a study of CD8+CD57+ T cells in acquired aplastic anemia (dated by TCRdb to between 2018 and 2020). Describing the broader study: A mean of 3.2 ug of DNA, ranging from roughly 0.18 to 30 ug, was extracted from sorted CD4+ and CD8+ cells. CD8+CD57+ expansion was defined as a frequency above the mean frequency observed in healthy subjects.

The CDR3 runs 16 residues from the cysteine to the phenylalanine. Only the CDR3 portion is preserved as DNA: 48 bases, with reading frame beginning at the first base. V is trimmed back by 3 bases and J by 2 bases, and the junction contains 2 bases that no gene match accounts for. Taken from the germline V gene, the CDR1 and CDR2 loops are KGHDR and SFDVKD. In this sample, this clonotype turned up a few times. What antigen it recognizes has not been identified. Per-nucleotide qualities are absent, and no much larger clonotype sits a single base away. Genomic DNA served as template for TCR beta VDJ combination and CDR3 sequence profiling. TCR repertoire sequencing was run on an Illumina HiSeq 2000. The authors' pipeline ran thus. Repertoire assessment relied on Simpson's diversity index, CDR3 size and DJ length profiles, and TRBV/TRBJ rearrangement plots. The immunodominant clone was defined as the most abundant DNA sequence in deep sequencing data. CDR3 amino acid sequences were checked for sharing across subjects and were also compared against the VDJdb database and published repertoires. In-frame beta chains were kept once TCRdb had trimmed the public reads at Q25 with fastp and called clones with MiXCR. All rows with the same CDR3 protein become a single entry with the most common DNA and genes. None of the V and J calls come from the authors' own analysis; TCRdb made them. This sample is represented by 90,000 to 150,000 distinct CDR3 sequences; under 60% of them were singletons. The ten largest account for under 35% of the sample.

Flow cytometry had shown CD8+CD57+ cell expansion in the patients selected for sequencing. Every patient had severe acquired aplastic anemia, diagnosed using the International Study of Aplastic Anemia and Agranulocytosis and Camitta criteria. No therapy had been received by the patients at the time of blood sampling. In the study, sorted CD4+ and CD8+ blood T cells from patients with severe aplastic anemia and from healthy subjects underwent deep sequencing of TCR repertoires. Patients were enrolled in the USA under clinicaltrials.gov protocols 00001620, 01623167, 00001397, 00071045, 00081523 and 00961064. Ficoll-Paque density gradient centrifugation was used to isolate peripheral blood mononuclear cells. Before DNA extraction, CD4+ and CD8+ T cells were sorted with FACS or magnetic beads. Study-wide conclusions, independent of this receptor: Some 30 CD8+ CDR3 sequences were shared between patients and controls but appeared highly expressed in patients and within their immunodominant clones. No significant difference in CD8+ Simpson's diversity was found between patients and healthy controls (P=0.060).

The rearrangement combines TRBV24-1 with TRBJ2-5; 13 junctional bases match TRBD2. The sequence was collected from a human donor with aplastic anemia. Sequenced material: sorted CD4+, CD8+, or CD8+CD57+ T cells (not recorded which) from PBMCs. The CDR3 reads as follows: CATSDPGLAGQETQYF. The base sequence is TGTGCCACCAGTGATCCGGGACTAGCGGGACAAGAGACCCAGTACTTC.